This T cell receptor beta chain was sequenced in a study of T cells in localized non-small cell lung cancer. The study's findings and limits: Of the tissues analyzed, uninvolved adjacent lung showed maximal T cell clonality, greater than tumor. Sequencing covered just one tumor region, so heterogeneity cannot be ruled out. Higher T cell density in the blood was associated with longer overall survival, whereas higher adjacent-lung clonality associated with shorter survival. Within adjacent lung there appeared a median around 55 of the top 100 tumor clones.

Clones were sequenced by immunoSEQ multiplex PCR, and TCRdb holds only the in-frame ones, with some missing. Among about 59,000 clones listed, roughly nine tenths were seen once. The J segment lost 4 bases and the V segment lost 1 base, leaving 5 bases of the junction unmatched. CDR1 MNHEY and CDR2 SMNVEV come from the germline V gene (reference sequence). The CDR3 totals 16 residues. Concerning this clone: Its antigen is not known.

This chain links TRBV27 with TRBJ2-2, with 8 bases aligning to TRBD2. The receptor comes from a man aged 35 to 69 with stage I lung adenocarcinoma. Source: peripheral blood, taken before any cancer treatment. Here the CDR3 reads CASSLLHGRVTGELFF. The CDR3 DNA follows: TGTGCCAGCAGTTTATTACACGGGAGGGTCACCGGGGAGCTGTTTTTT.